Sequencing of this T cell receptor beta chain was carried out in a study of beta chain features in type 1 diabetes. Study context: Sorted cells examined across all samples numbered approximately 100 million.

Study results and limitations: When Type 1 diabetes patients were examined, their TCRB CDR3s proved moderately but significantly shorter in all four CD4+ subsets. It was possible that PCR favored shorter templates, equally so in patients and controls.

The CDR3 sequence is 13 residues long. The V and J ends lost 6 bases and 0 bases, in that order; junction bases with no gene match: 2. Germline CDR1 is MNHEY and CDR2 is SVGAGI. Reverse transcription of all isolated RNA meant that expressed TCRB transcripts were sequenced. Some clones are missing from TCRdb's copy, which holds only in-frame ones; the method was immunoSEQ multiplex PCR. The sample lists about 230,000 clones; more than 9% were seen once. This clone was detected only a few times. Its antigen is not known. The sample was naive CD4+ T cells from blood. The chain has TRBV6-5 and TRBJ2-7, with 7 nucleotides matching TRBD2. The TCR sequence derives from a woman aged 18-29 years in good health. CDR3 coding DNA: TGTGCCAGCAGCCCTAGCGGCTCCTACGAGCAGTACTTC. It encodes CASSPSGSYEQYF.